The 18 T cell receptor beta chains below all came from one sample that was sequenced in a study of blood T cell repertoires in COVID-19. Clones were sequenced by immunoSEQ multiplex PCR, and TCRdb holds only the in-frame ones, with some missing. Here the sample spans around 170,000 clones, roughly nine tenths being singletons. Sample: peripheral blood. The receptors were gathered from a woman aged 25 to 39 with active or convalescent COVID-19.

CDR3 nucleotides: TGTGCCAGCAGCGGTAGCGGGAGGGAGAGCTCCTACAATGAGCAGTTCTTC. Translated, it gives CASSGSGRESSYNEQFF. This rearrangement joins TRBV11-2 to TRBJ2-1; 11 nucleotides align to TRBD2. The CDR3 consists of 17 residues. The V gene's germline CDR1 is SGHAT and CDR2 FQNNGV. The V segment lost 5 bases and the J segment 0 bases; nucleotides outside the gene matches: 6.

The chain couples TRBV18 to TRBJ1-1; TRBD1 matches 7 bases. CDR1 is KGHSH, CDR2 LQKENI, per germline. The J segment lost 0 bases and the V segment lost 5 bases, leaving 6 bases of the junction unmatched. The CDR3 covers 15 residues. CDR3 region: CASSGGQEMNTEAFF. CDR3 bases: TGTGCCAGCTCAGGAGGACAGGAGATGAACACTGAAGCTTTCTTT.

This clone has only a few counts. The V gene is TRBV30, the J gene TRBJ1-2, with 9 bases that match TRBD1. The trim removed 4 bases at V and 2 bases at J, leaving 5 bases unmatched. Germline CDR1 GTSNPN, CDR2 SVGIG (reference sequence). The CDR3 has 14 residues. CDR3 coding DNA: TGTGCCTGGACCCCGGGGACAGGGAACTATGGCTACACCTTC. Translation gives CAWTPGTGNYGYTF.

The V and J genes are TRBV19 and TRBJ1-2; a weak D match, TRBD1 (5 bases). V lost 5 bases, J lost 3 bases, and 10 bases lay in between. CDR1 LNHDA and CDR2 SQIVND come from the germline V gene (reference sequence). There are 13 residues in the CDR3. CDR3 coding DNA: TGTGCCAGTAGTTCAGGGATGGACTATGGCTACACCTTC. Translation gives CASSSGMDYGYTF.

The chain couples TRBV30 to TRBJ1-5; 9 bases fit TRBD1. The V segment lost 5 bases and the J segment 1 base; nucleotides outside the gene matches: 3. This CDR3 has 14 residues. CDR1 is GTSNPN, CDR2 SVGIG, per germline (reference sequence). The CDR3: CAWWDRVSNQPQHF. For the CDR3, the DNA is TGTGCCTGGTGGGACAGGGTAAGCAATCAGCCCCAGCATTTT.

This chain connects TRBV24-1 to TRBJ1-2, with a possible D match to TRBD1 (6 bases). Germline loops: CDR1 KGHDR, CDR2 SFDVKD. V lost 3 bases to trimming and J lost 6 bases, with 13 bases between them. The CDR3 spans 14 residues. CDR3 sequence reads: CATSDRAGVNGYTF. CDR3 bases: TGTGCCACCAGTGATCGCGCAGGGGTAAATGGCTACACCTTC.

This chain uses TRBV9 with TRBJ2-7, with 9 bases aligning to TRBD2. This CDR3 comprises 16 residues. Germline V gene sequence: CDR1 SGDLS, CDR2 YYNGEE. J lost 2 bases, V lost 0 bases, and 6 bases had no gene match. As DNA, the CDR3 is TGTGCCAGCAGCGTAGACGGAGCGGGGGGAACCTACGAGCAGTACTTC. The encoded protein is CASSVDGAGGTYEQYF.

The chain links TRBV19 to TRBJ1-1; 9 bases line up with TRBD1. Per the germline V gene, CDR1 is LNHDA and CDR2 is SQIVND (reference sequence). This CDR3 spans 14 amino acids. V lost 5 bases to trimming and J lost 3 bases; unmatched junction nucleotides: 4. The CDR3 DNA reads TGTGCCAGTAGTCGAGACAGGGGGGACACTGAAGCTTTCTTT. Protein sequence: CASSRDRGDTEAFF. Looking up the rest from reference TRBV19 and TRBJ1-1 gives the full variable domain: DGGITQSPKYLFRKEGQNVTLSCEQNLNHDAMYWYRQDPGQGLRLIYYSQIVNDFQKGDIAEGYSVSREKKESFPLTVTSAQKNPTAFYLCASSRDRGDTEAFFGQGTRLTVV.

This clone was counted a few times. The rearrangement links TRBV28 to TRBJ2-7, with 8 bases lining up with TRBD2. V was clipped by 1 base and J by 6 bases; unmatched bases: 14. CDR1 and CDR2 (germline): MDHEN, SYDVKM. The CDR3 runs to 17 residues. The CDR3 region has the DNA TGTGCCAGCAGTTTATCCCCGGATAAGCGGGAGTGGGGCGAGCAGTACTTC. Residues: CASSLSPDKREWGEQYF.

The chain employs TRBV2 and TRBJ2-2, with D tentatively TRBD2 (5 bases). Looked up from germline, CDR1 is SNHLY and CDR2 is FYNNEI. The CDR3 contains 14 residues. Trimming stripped 7 bases from V and 3 bases from J, with 12 bases between. CDR3 in amino acids: CASKVGVDTGELFF. CDR3 DNA sequence: TGTGCCAGCAAGGTGGGAGTCGACACCGGGGAGCTGTTTTTT. The full variable domain, its missing parts supplied by reference TRBV2 and TRBJ2-2, is EPEVTQTPSHQVTQMGQEVILRCVPISNHLYFYWYRQILGQKVEFLVSFYNNEISEKSEIFDDQFSVERPDGSNFTLKIRSTKLEDSAMYFCASKVGVDTGELFFGEGSRLTVL.

The chain combines TRBV2 with TRBJ1-2; TRBD1 aligns across 11 bases. V trimming: 7 bases; J trimming: 6 bases; junction bases outside the gene matches: 13. The CDR3 contains 16 residues. Germline CDR1 is SNHLY and CDR2 is FYNNEI. The CDR3 protein is CASTRDRGALWDGYTF. The CDR3, as DNA: TGTGCCAGCACTCGGGACAGGGGGGCCCTCTGGGATGGCTACACCTTC.

This chain uses TRBV6-5 with TRBJ2-2; D is possibly TRBD1 (5 bases). Trimming removed 6 bases at V and 0 bases at J, with 8 bases between. CDR1 and CDR2 from the germline V gene are MNHEY and SVGAGI. CDR3 length: 14 amino acids. The CDR3: CASSRTSNTGELFF. CDR3 bases: TGTGCCAGCAGCCGGACATCGAACACCGGGGAGCTGTTTTTT.

The V and J genes are TRBV5-5 and TRBJ2-5, with 7 bases matching TRBD2. After removal of 6 bases from V and 5 bases from J, the junction contained 10 bases not matched to a gene. Germline CDR1 is SGHKS and CDR2 is YYEKEE (reference sequence). The CDR3 runs 14 residues. CDR3 DNA: TGTGCCAGCACCCGGGACTACAGTGTGGAGACCCAGTACTTC. It is translated as CASTRDYSVETQYF.

The rearrangement joins TRBV10-1 to TRBJ2-3; 13 nucleotides line up with TRBD2. V gave up 3 bases and J gave up 6 bases; unmatched junction bases: 6. The CDR3 covers 16 residues. Germline CDR1 WNHNN, CDR2 SYGVQD (reference sequence). CDR3 bases: TGCGCCAGCAGTGATGTCGGACTAGCGGGAGCGGATACGCAGTATTTT. Translating gives CASSDVGLAGADTQYF.

The rearrangement links TRBV3-1 (or the pseudogene TRBV3-2) to TRBJ1-2; D call uncertain. This CDR3 is built from 14 residues. The germline V gene has CDR1 LGHDT and CDR2 YNNKEL (reference sequence). Trimming pared 0 bases from V and 8 bases from J, leaving 13 bases between. CDR3 in DNA: TGTGCCAGCAGCCAAGAAGGCGGAAATTGGGGCTACACCTTC. Its protein product is CASSQEGGNWGYTF.

This rearrangement joins TRBV2 to TRBJ2-5, with 11 positions matching TRBD2. V was pared by 10 bases and J by 4 bases, with 14 bases of the junction left unmatched. The V gene's germline CDR1 is SNHLY and CDR2 FYNNEI. The CDR3 is made up of 16 amino acids. DNA of the CDR3: TGTGCCACGACGAACGGGCTAGCGGGAGGAGGAGAGACCCAGTACTTC. Its protein is CATTNGLAGGGETQYF.

The J gene is TRBJ1-2, the V gene TRBV6-6, with D perhaps TRBD1 (6 bases). The V end lost 4 bases, the J end lost 2 bases, and 11 bases lay between the germline ends. This CDR3 is 14 amino acids long. The V gene's germline CDR1 is MNHNY and CDR2 SVGAGI (reference sequence). CDR3 loop: CASSSNRANYGYTF. In DNA, the CDR3 is TGTGCCAGCAGTTCTAACAGGGCAAACTATGGCTACACCTTC.

This chain connects TRBV7-9 to TRBJ2-5, with TRBD2 identical over 12 bases. V trimming: 0 bases; J trimming: 2 bases; junction bases outside the gene matches: 4. There are 17 residues in the CDR3. Germline CDR1 SEHNR, CDR2 FQNEAQ (reference sequence). The CDR3 protein is CASSLALGLAGQETQYF. CDR3 bases: TGTGCCAGCAGCTTAGCCCTGGGACTAGCGGGTCAAGAGACCCAGTACTTC.